This T cell receptor (beta chain) comes out of a study of cytomegalovirus exposure and HLA in healthy donors. V dropped 6 bases and J dropped 0 bases, with 14 bases sitting between them. The CDR3 runs to 14 residues. CDR1 SQVTM and CDR2 ANQGSEA come from the germline V gene. Amplification used 60 Vbeta primers and 13 Jbeta primers. The assay was immunoSEQ multiplex PCR, and TCRdb's table has in-frame clones only and misses some. The data hold a few hundred thousand clones, with 75% observed a single time. Unrecorded immune exposure was likely among donors, who were nominally healthy when sampled. This receptor was obtained from a woman younger than 45 in good health and CMV-seronegative. The rearrangement joins TRBV29-1 to TRBJ2-5; perhaps TRBD2 as D (6 bases). Sequences were obtained from PBMCs. CDR3 amino acids: CSVIERANQETQYF. The DNA for the CDR3 is TGCAGCGTGATCGAGCGGGCAAACCAAGAGACCCAGTACTTC.